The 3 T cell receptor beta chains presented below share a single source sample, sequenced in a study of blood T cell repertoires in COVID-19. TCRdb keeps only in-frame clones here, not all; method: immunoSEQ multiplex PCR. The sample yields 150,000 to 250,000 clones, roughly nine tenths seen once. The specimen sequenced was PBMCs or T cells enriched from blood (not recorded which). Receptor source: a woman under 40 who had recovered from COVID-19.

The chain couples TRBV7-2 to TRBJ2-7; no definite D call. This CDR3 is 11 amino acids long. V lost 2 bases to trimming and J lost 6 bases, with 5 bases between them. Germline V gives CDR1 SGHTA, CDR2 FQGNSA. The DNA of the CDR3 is TGTGCCAGCAGCTTACTCCTCGAGCAGTACTTC. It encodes CASSLLLEQYF.

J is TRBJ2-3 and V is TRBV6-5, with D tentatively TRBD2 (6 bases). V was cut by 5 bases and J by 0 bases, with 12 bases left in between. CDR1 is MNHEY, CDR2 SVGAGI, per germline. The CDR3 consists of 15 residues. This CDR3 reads CASSPLAISTDTQYF. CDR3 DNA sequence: TGTGCCAGCAGTCCTCTAGCGATTAGCACAGATACGCAGTATTTT.

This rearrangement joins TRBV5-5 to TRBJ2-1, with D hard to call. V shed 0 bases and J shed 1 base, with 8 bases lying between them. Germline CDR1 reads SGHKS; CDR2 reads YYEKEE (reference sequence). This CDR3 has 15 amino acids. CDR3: CASSLVESSYNEQFF. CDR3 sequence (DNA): TGTGCCAGCAGCTTGGTGGAGAGTTCCTACAATGAGCAGTTCTTC. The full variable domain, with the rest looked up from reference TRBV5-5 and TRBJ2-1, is DAGVTQSPTHLIKTRGQQVTLRCSPISGHKSVSWYQQVLGQGPQFIFQYYEKEERGRGNFPDRFSARQFPNYSSELNVNALLLGDSALYLCASSLVESSYNEQFFGPGTRLTVL.